The 18 T cell receptor beta chains in this list originate from one sample, sequenced in a study of cytomegalovirus exposure and HLA in healthy donors (TCRdb year 2017). Library construction relied on the immunoSEQ multiplex PCR assay. For the multiplex PCR, a mixture combining 60 forward primers for TCR Vbeta segments and 13 reverse primers for TCR Jbeta segments was used. Not all clones reach the TCRdb copy of this immuneACCESS table, which keeps in-frame sequences only. Checked studies attribute under half of the gap to unresolved V genes and leave the rest unexplained. A total of roughly 110,000 clones appear in this sample, roughly 80% of them only once. The ten most abundant clones make up around 2.3% of the sample. Sample: PBMCs. Receptors originate from a man between 25 and 39 years old in good health and CMV-seronegative.

This clone was counted a few times. The V gene is TRBV9, the J gene TRBJ1-2, with D perhaps TRBD1 (6 bases). V lost 3 bases and J lost 6, with 12 bases in between. The CDR3 extends over 13 amino acids. CDR1 and CDR2 from the germline V gene are SGDLS and YYNGEE. The CDR3 sequence is CASSGRGPDGYTF. The CDR3 DNA reads TGTGCCAGCAGCGGCAGGGGTCCAGATGGCTACACCTTC.

This clone was detected once. V usage is TRBV11-2 and J usage is TRBJ1-2, with a possible D match to TRBD1 (6 bases). The CDR3 sequence is 15 residues long. V was trimmed by 0 bases and J by 4 bases, leaving 12 bases between them. In germline, CDR1 is SGHAT, CDR2 FQNNGV. In DNA, the CDR3 is TGTGCCAGCAGCTTAGATGGGGGCCCAGTCTATGGCTACACCTTC. Residues: CASSLDGGPVYGYTF.

This clone was recorded once. The V call is TRBV9, the J call TRBJ1-1, with D possibly being TRBD1 (6 bases). CDR1 is SGDLS, CDR2 YYNGEE, per germline. V gave up 4 bases and J gave up 1 base, with 11 bases separating them. CDR3 length equals 14 residues. The CDR3 nucleotides read TGTGCCAGCAGCTATGGGACACGGAACACTGAAGCTTTCTTT. As protein: CASSYGTRNTEAFF. Combining the CDR3 with reference TRBV9 and TRBJ1-1 gives the whole variable domain DSGVTQTPKHLITATGQRVTLRCSPRSGDLSVYWYQQSLDQGLQFLIQYYNGEERAKGNILERFSAQQFPDLHSELNLSSLELGDSALYFCASSYGTRNTEAFFGQGTRLTVV.

The gene calls are TRBV5-1 and TRBJ2-5; 7 bases line up with TRBD2. The trim removed 2 bases at V and 5 bases at J, leaving 12 bases unmatched. The CDR3 is 16 residues long. In germline, CDR1 is SGHRS, CDR2 YFSETQ. The CDR3 protein is CASSLVAGTRSETQYF. CDR3 DNA: TGCGCCAGCAGCTTAGTAGCGGGTACAAGGTCGGAGACCCAGTACTTC.

This clone was seen a handful of times. CDR3 protein: CASSLVGGADNEQFF. As DNA, the CDR3 is TGTGCCAGCAGCTTGGTGGGAGGGGCCGACAATGAGCAGTTCTTC. The V and J genes are TRBV7-6 and TRBJ2-1, with 7 bases matching TRBD2. The CDR3 is 15 residues long. The V gene end was trimmed by 3 bases and the J gene end by 5 bases; junction bases not matched to a gene: 7. CDR1 SGHVS and CDR2 FNYEAQ come from the germline V gene.

V gene TRBV5-1 combines with J gene TRBJ1-4; TRBD1 agrees at 8 bases. V shed 6 bases and J 4 bases; nucleotides not matched to a gene: 5. This CDR3 contains 14 residues. Germline CDR1 reads SGHRS; CDR2 reads YFSETQ. CDR3 DNA: TGCGCCAGCACAGGGGGCCGGAGTAATGAAAAACTGTTTTTT. Protein sequence: CASTGGRSNEKLFF.

The chain uses TRBV27 and TRBJ2-4; 14 bases align to TRBD2. From germline, CDR1 is MNHEY and CDR2 SMNVEV (reference sequence). This CDR3 has 19 amino acids. Trimming took 5 bases from V and 5 from J; bases not matched to a gene: 14. The CDR3 here is CASSPRPTSGRGYENIQYF. CDR3 coding DNA: TGTGCCAGCAGTCCTCGACCGACTAGCGGGAGGGGATATGAAAACATTCAGTACTTC.

This rearrangement joins TRBV6-5 to TRBJ2-7, with 10 nucleotides matching TRBD1. Unmatched junction bases numbered 4, after V lost 6 bases and J lost 2 bases. This CDR3 is built from 14 residues. Germline assignment: CDR1 MNHEY and CDR2 SVGAGI. In DNA, the CDR3 is TGTGCCAGCAGGCGGACAGGGGGACCCTACGAGCAGTACTTC. This translates into CASRRTGGPYEQYF.

The chain carries TRBV10-3 and TRBJ1-1; weak D call: TRBD1 (5 bases). The ends were cut back, 0 bases at V and 3 bases at J, with 11 bases in the middle. This CDR3 region has 15 residues. Germline-derived CDR1 and CDR2 are ENHRY and SYGVKD. The CDR3 nucleotides read TGTGCCATCAGTGAGTCAGGCTCGGGGGACACTGAAGCTTTCTTT. Protein: CAISESGSGDTEAFF.

The chain links TRBV30 to TRBJ2-1; possibly TRBD2 for D (5 bases). The CDR3 totals 14 residues. V shed 8 bases and J shed 5 bases, with 19 bases lying between them. CDR1 GTSNPN and CDR2 SVGIG come from the germline V gene (reference sequence). The CDR3 reads CAGDGKGSDNEQFF. In nucleotides, the CDR3 is TGTGCCGGAGACGGGAAGGGATCGGACAATGAGCAGTTCTTC. Drawing the rest from reference TRBV30 and TRBJ2-1, the complete variable domain is SQTIHQWPATLVQPVGSPLSLECTVEGTSNPNLYWYRQAAGRGLQLLFYSVGIGQISSEVPQNLSASRPQDRQFILSSKKLLLSDSGFYLCAGDGKGSDNEQFFGPGTRLTVL.

The rearrangement uses TRBV7-3 and TRBJ2-3; no definite D call. Trimming took off 5 bases at V and 4 bases at J, with 10 bases between the two ends. CDR1 is SGHTA, CDR2 FQGTGA, per germline. This CDR3 is built from 13 residues. Here the CDR3 DNA reads TGTGCCAGCAGCCTCTTAGTAGCAGATACGCAGTATTTT. It specifies CASSLLVADTQYF.

The rearrangement uses TRBV10-1 and TRBJ2-7; the match to TRBD2 covers 9 bases. V lost 1 base and J lost 2; bases outside the gene matches: 3. The germline gives CDR1 WNHNN, CDR2 SYGVQD (reference sequence). The CDR3 length is 15 residues. This CDR3 reads CASSEFASGTYEQYF. CDR3 DNA sequence: TGCGCCAGCAGTGAGTTCGCTAGCGGGACCTACGAGCAGTACTTC.

The CDR3 reads CASTSRVLAWNEQYF. For the CDR3, the DNA is TGTGCCAGCACCAGTAGGGTCTTAGCGTGGAACGAGCAGTACTTC. V gene TRBV13 combines with J gene TRBJ2-7; the D gene is possibly TRBD2 (5 bases). The germline CDR1 and CDR2 sequences are PRHDT and FYEKMQ (reference sequence). V shed 7 bases and J shed 5 bases, with 21 bases lying between them. There are 15 residues in the CDR3.

The chain uses TRBV15 and TRBJ2-5; 7 positions agree with TRBD2. The CDR3 consists of 14 residues. Germline CDR1 reads LNHNV; CDR2 reads YYDKDF (reference sequence). J gave up 5 bases and V 5 bases, and 8 bases lay outside the gene matches. CDR3 DNA sequence: TGTGCCACCAGCGGTGGGAGGGTAGCGGAGACCCAGTACTTC. It is translated as CATSGGRVAETQYF. Full variable domain (missing parts from reference TRBV15 and TRBJ2-5): DAMVIQNPRYQVTQFGKPVTLSCSQTLNHNVMYWYQQKSSQAPKLLFHYYDKDFNNEADTPDNFQSRRPNTSFCFLDIRSPGLGDTAMYLCATSGGRVAETQYFGPGTRLLVL.

The chain recombines TRBV30 with TRBJ2-7; TRBD2 matches at 14 bases. Trimming removed 4 bases from V and 4 bases from J; junction bases left unmatched: 12. This CDR3 contains 17 residues. The germline V gene has CDR1 GTSNPN and CDR2 SVGIG (reference sequence). In DNA, the CDR3 is TGTGCCTGGACGTCCCGGACTAGCGGGAGGCAGGGGTACGAGCAGTACTTC. Encoded protein: CAWTSRTSGRQGYEQYF.

This chain links TRBV6-5 with TRBJ1-1; weak D call: TRBD1 (6 bases). V dropped 2 bases and J dropped 7 bases, with 11 bases sitting between them. Germline V CDR1 and CDR2: MNHEY, SVGAGI. This CDR3 has 13 amino acids. The DNA of the CDR3 is TGTGCCAGCAGTTACGGACAGCCCCTTGAAGCTTTCTTT. Residues: CASSYGQPLEAFF.

The chain has TRBV5-6 and TRBJ2-6; 10 nucleotides align to TRBD1. CDR3 length: 16 amino acids. Germline V CDR1 and CDR2: SGHDT, YYEEEE. V lost 2 bases, J lost 2 bases, and 1 base stayed unmatched. CDR3 residues: CASSFGQGAGANVLTF. The CDR3 DNA sequence: TGTGCCAGCAGCTTCGGACAGGGGGCTGGGGCCAACGTCCTGACTTTC.

This clone is a singleton in its sample. The rearrangement uses TRBV7-2 and TRBJ2-7; the match to TRBD2 covers 9 bases. The CDR3 loop spans 15 amino acids. CDR1 is SGHTA and CDR2 is FQGNSA in the germline V gene. With 2 bases clipped from V and 3 bases from J, the junction kept 5 bases outside the gene matches. Written as DNA, the CDR3 is TGTGCCAGCAGCTTATTAGCGGGAGATGGCTACGAGCAGTACTTC. This encodes CASSLLAGDGYEQYF.